This TCR beta chain was sequenced in a study of graft-versus-host responses after intestinal transplantation. Looking at the study overall: All recipients were given anti-thymocyte globulin induction, and tacrolimus and steroids were then administered for three to four years. General study findings and limits: Recipient bone marrow held GvH clones, some seen earlier in ileum or blood.

The CDR3 is made up of 15 amino acids. Germline CDR1 is MNHNY and CDR2 is SVGAGI (reference sequence). With 2 bases clipped from V and 4 bases from J, the junction kept 4 bases outside the gene matches. Sequencing was performed with immunoSEQ multiplex PCR; in TCRdb, only in-frame clones are kept and a portion is missing. The table shows 130,000 to 150,000 clones, with about nine tenths occurring only once. This clone was recorded only once. Its target is not known. This receptor was obtained from a human donor who received an intestinal transplant. V is TRBV6-6 and J is TRBJ2-7; TRBD2 agrees at 11 bases. Sequencing used unstimulated CD4+ T cells sorted from spleen or lymph node cells, obtained before intestinal transplant. The CDR3 DNA reads as TGTGCCAGCAGTTACGACTCTAGCGGGAGGTACGAGCAGTACTTC. As protein: CASSYDSSGRYEQYF.